This T cell receptor (beta chain) was recovered during a study of cytomegalovirus exposure and HLA in healthy donors. Study-level findings and limits: Altogether, more than 150 TCR beta chains were recorded as cytomegalovirus-associated. Sequencing artifact likely explains a cluster of highly shared sequence variants. In an earlier analysis, in about 530 donors, most V segments appeared productive either ~87% or ~30% of the time.

In regard to this clone: Antigen unknown.

The PCR was carried out with 60 Vbeta primers and 13 Jbeta primers. Only in-frame clones appear in the TCRdb table, and some are missing; sequencing was by immunoSEQ multiplex PCR. The table lists under 150,000 clones, approximately 77% of them singletons. Participants comprised healthy donors of bone marrow. The sequence was obtained from an older woman in good health and CMV-seronegative. The sample comprised PBMCs.

The CDR3 region is CASSLEQGAYEQYF. The CDR3 nucleotides read TGTGCCAGCAGCTTGGAACAGGGAGCCTACGAGCAGTACTTC. The rearrangement links TRBV5-6 to TRBJ2-5, with a weak D call TRBD1 (6 bases). The J call is doubtful: the DNA matches TRBJ2-7 better. CDR1 is SGHDT, CDR2 YYEEEE, per germline. The CDR3 has 14 amino acids.